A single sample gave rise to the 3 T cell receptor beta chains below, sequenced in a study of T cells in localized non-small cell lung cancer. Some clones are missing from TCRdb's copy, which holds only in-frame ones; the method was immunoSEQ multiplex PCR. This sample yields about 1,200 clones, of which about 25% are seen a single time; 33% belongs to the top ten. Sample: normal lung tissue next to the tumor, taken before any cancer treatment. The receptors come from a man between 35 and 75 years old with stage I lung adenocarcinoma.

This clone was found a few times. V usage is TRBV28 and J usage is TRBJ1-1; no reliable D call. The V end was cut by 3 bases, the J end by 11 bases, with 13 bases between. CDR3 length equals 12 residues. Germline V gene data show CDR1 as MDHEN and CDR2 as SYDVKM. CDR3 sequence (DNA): TGTGCCAGCAGTTTTGGGCGGGCCTGGGCTTTCTTT. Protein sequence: CASSFGRAWAFF.

This chain's CDR3 is CASSLEAGRAEAFF. CDR3 coding DNA: TGCGCCAGCAGCTTGGAGGCGGGGCGGGCTGAAGCTTTCTTT. The gene calls are TRBV5-1 and TRBJ1-1; TRBD1 is a possible D gene (5 bases). CDR3 length equals 14 residues. Germline lookup yields CDR1 SGHRS and CDR2 YFSETQ. V lost 0 bases to trimming and J lost 6 bases, with 12 bases between them.

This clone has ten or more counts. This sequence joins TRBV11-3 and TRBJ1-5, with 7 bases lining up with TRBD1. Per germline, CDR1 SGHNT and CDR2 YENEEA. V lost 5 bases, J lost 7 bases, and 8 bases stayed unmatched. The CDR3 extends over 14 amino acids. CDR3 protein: CASSPSDRRQPQHF. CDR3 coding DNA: TGTGCCAGCAGCCCTTCGGACAGGCGACAGCCCCAGCATTTT.